Given below is one TCR beta chain in context. No antigen is known for it. The germline CDR1 and CDR2 sequences are LNHNV and YYDKDF (reference sequence). V was clipped by 5 bases and J by 1 base; unmatched bases: 10. This CDR3 has 17 amino acids. The data were taken from a study of response to subunit inactivated influenza vaccine. Regarding the study as a whole: Each seasonal influenza vaccination, the authors suggested, recruits few new T cells.

One entry per CDR3 protein, called by TCRdb with MiXCR from the RT-PCR reads. The sample has hundreds of thousands of distinct CDR3 sequences, around 14% seen once; the top ten hold roughly 12%. This clonotype originated in a man aged 50 or older who received an inactivated influenza vaccine. V gene TRBV15 combines with J gene TRBJ2-5, with 10 bases that match TRBD1. The material was PBMCs from blood, obtained 11 to 12 days after vaccination. CDR3 coding DNA: TGTGCCACCAGCGGATCCGGGACAGGGGTCATCCAAGAGACCCAGTACTTC. Its protein product is CATSGSGTGVIQETQYF.